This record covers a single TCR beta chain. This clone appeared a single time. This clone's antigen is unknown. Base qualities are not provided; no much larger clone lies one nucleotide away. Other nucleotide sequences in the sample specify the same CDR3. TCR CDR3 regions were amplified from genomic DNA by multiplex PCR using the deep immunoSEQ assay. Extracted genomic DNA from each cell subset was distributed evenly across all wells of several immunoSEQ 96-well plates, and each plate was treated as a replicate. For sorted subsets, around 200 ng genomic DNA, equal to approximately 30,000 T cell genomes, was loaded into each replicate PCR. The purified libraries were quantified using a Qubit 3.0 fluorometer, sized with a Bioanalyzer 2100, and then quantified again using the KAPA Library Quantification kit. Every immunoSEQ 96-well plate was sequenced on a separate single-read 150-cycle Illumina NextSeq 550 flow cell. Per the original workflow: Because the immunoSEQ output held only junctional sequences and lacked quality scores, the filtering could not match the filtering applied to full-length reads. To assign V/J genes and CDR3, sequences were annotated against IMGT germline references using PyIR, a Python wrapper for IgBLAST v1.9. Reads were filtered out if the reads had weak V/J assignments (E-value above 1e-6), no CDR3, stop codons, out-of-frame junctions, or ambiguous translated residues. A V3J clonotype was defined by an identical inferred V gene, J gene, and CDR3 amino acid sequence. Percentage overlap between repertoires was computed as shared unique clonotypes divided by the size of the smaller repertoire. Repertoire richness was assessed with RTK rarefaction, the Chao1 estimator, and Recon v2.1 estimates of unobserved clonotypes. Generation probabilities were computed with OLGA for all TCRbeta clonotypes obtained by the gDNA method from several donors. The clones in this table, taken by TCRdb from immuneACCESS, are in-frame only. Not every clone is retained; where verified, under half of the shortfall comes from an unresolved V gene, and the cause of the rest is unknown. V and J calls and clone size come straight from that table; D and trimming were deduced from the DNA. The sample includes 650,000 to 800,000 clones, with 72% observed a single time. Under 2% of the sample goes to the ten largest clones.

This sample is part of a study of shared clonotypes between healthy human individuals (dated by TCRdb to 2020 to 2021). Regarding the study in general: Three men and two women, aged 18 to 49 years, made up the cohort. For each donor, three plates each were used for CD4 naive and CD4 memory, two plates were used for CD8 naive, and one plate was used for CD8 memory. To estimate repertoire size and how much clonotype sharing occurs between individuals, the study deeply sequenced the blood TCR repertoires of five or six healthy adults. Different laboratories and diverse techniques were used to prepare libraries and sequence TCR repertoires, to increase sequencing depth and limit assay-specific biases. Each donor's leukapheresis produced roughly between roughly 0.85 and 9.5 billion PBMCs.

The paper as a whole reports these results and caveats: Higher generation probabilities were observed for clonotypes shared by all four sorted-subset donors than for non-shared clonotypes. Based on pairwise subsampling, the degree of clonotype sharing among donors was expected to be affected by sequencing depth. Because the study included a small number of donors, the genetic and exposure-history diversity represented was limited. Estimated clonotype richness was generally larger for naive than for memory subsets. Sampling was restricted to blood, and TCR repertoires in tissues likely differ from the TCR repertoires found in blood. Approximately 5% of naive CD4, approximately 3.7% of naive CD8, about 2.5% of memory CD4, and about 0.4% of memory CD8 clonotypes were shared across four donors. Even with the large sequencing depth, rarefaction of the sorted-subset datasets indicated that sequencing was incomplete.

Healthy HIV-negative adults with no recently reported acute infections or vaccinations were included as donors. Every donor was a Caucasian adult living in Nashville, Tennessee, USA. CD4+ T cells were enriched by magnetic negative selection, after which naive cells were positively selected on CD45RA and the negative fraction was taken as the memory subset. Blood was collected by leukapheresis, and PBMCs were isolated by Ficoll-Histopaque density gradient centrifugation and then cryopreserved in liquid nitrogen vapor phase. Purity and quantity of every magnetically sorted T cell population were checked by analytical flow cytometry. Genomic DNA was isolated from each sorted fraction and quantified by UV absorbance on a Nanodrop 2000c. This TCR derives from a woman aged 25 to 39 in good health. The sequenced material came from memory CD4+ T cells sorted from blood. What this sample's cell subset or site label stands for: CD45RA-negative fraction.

The CDR3 reads as follows: CASSLYQETQYF. The DNA is TGTGCCAGCTCACTGTACCAAGAGACCCAGTACTTC. This receptor chain uses TRBV18 and TRBJ2-5, with the D gene uncertain. The cysteine opens and the phenylalanine closes a CDR3 of 12 amino acids. The only DNA kept is the CDR3, 36 bases in frame from the first base. Trimming removed 4 bases from V and 0 bases from J, leaving 3 bases between the germline ends. The germline V gene sets CDR1 to KGHSH and CDR2 to LQKENI. Reference TRBV18 and TRBJ2-5 proteins supply the regions before and after the CDR3; the full variable domain is: NAGVMQNPRHLVRRRGQEARLRCSPMKGHSHVYWYRQLPEEGLKFMVYLQKENIIDESGMPKERFSAEFPKEGPSILRIQQVVRGDSAAYFCASSLYQETQYFGPGTRLLVL.